What follows are 28 T cell receptor beta chains derived from one specimen sequenced in a study of T cells after yellow fever vaccination. TCRdb processed the 5' RACE reads anew with MiXCR; each CDR3 protein has one entry. The sample lists hundreds of thousands of distinct CDR3 sequences, 8.5% to 9% occurring once. This material consisted of PBMCs, taken on the day of the first yellow fever vaccination. These receptors were taken from a man aged 18 to 30 who received the YFV17D yellow fever vaccine.

The chain joins TRBV5-6 to TRBJ2-1, with 8 nucleotides matching TRBD2. The V and J ends lost 5 bases and 3 bases, in that order; junction bases with no gene match: 7. Per germline, CDR1 SGHDT and CDR2 YYEEEE. The CDR3 has 15 amino acids. This chain's CDR3 is CASRPTGGGYNEQFF. CDR3 DNA: TGTGCCAGCAGACCTACGGGGGGGGGCTACAATGAGCAGTTCTTC.

This clonotype was recorded a few times. The CDR3 bases are TGTGCCTGGAGCCAGGACTCCCGCGGGACCCAGTACTTC. It translates to CAWSQDSRGTQYF. The chain joins TRBV30 to TRBJ2-5, with D perhaps TRBD2 (5 bases). This CDR3 has 13 residues. Trimming shortened V by 3 bases and J by 7 bases, and 15 bases separated the two germline ends. Germline V gene data show CDR1 as GTSNPN and CDR2 as SVGIG (reference sequence).

The table lists this clonotype with a few counts. V gene TRBV10-3 combines with J gene TRBJ1-1, with D maybe TRBD1 (6 bases). Germline CDR1 ENHRY, CDR2 SYGVKD. V was cut by 2 bases and J by 6 bases, with 16 bases left in between. This CDR3 has 15 residues. The CDR3 loop reads CAISEKEGGGPEAFF. Written as DNA, the CDR3 is TGTGCCATCAGTGAGAAAGAAGGGGGGGGCCCTGAAGCTTTCTTT.

This clonotype was detected only a few times. V and J are TRBV14 and TRBJ2-3, with 9 nucleotides matching TRBD2. Germline V CDR1 and CDR2: SGHDN, FVKESK. CDR3 length: 15 amino acids. The J segment lost 5 bases and the V segment lost 8 bases, leaving 11 bases of the junction unmatched. The CDR3 nucleotides read TGTGCCAGCCGTATGACTAGCGGATATCAAGATACGCAGTATTTT. Translating gives CASRMTSGYQDTQYF.

CDR3 in DNA: TGTGCCAGTAGGGAACAGGCTGCCGCCACAGATACGCAGTATTTT. This encodes CASREQAAATDTQYF. The chain couples TRBV19 to TRBJ2-3; maybe TRBD1 (5 bases). Per germline, CDR1 LNHDA and CDR2 SQIVND (reference sequence). V lost 6 bases to trimming and J lost 2 bases, with 15 bases between them. The length of the CDR3 is 15 residues.

This clonotype showed up just a few times. The rearrangement joins TRBV5-4 to TRBJ1-3; no firm D call. This CDR3 has 16 residues. Germline CDR1 SGHNT, CDR2 YYREEE (reference sequence). Trimming shortened V by 0 bases and J by 4 bases, and 14 bases separated the two germline ends. In DNA, the CDR3 is TGTGCCAGCAGCTTGGATTTGAGGTCTCGCGGAAACACCATATATTTT. Encoded protein: CASSLDLRSRGNTIYF.

This clonotype was counted ten times or more. V and J are TRBV5-6 and TRBJ1-2; no clear D gene. The V and J ends lost 2 bases and 5 bases respectively, with 7 bases between them. The germline V gene encodes CDR1 SGHDT and CDR2 YYEEEE. The CDR3 consists of 12 residues. CDR3 sequence: CASSLTVYGYTF. CDR3 nucleotide sequence: TGTGCCAGCAGCTTAACCGTATATGGCTACACCTTC.

This clonotype was counted only a few times. The CDR3 is CASSAGPTSTNEQYV. CDR3 bases: TGTGCCAGCAGCGCGGGACCGACTAGTACGAACGAGCAGTACGTC. The V and J genes are TRBV7-9 and TRBJ2-7; D might be TRBD2 (6 bases). CDR3 length: 15 amino acids. Germline CDR1 is SEHNR and CDR2 is FQNEAQ (reference sequence). Trimming pared 5 bases from V and 5 bases from J, leaving 19 bases between.

V gene TRBV6-1 combines with J gene TRBJ2-7; D might be TRBD1 (6 bases). V shed 8 bases and J shed 2 bases, with 13 bases lying between them. Per germline, CDR1 MNHNS and CDR2 SASEGT. The CDR3 consists of 13 residues. CDR3 nucleotide sequence: TGTGCCAGCGAGGCAGGGGCCACCTACGAGCAGTACGTC. This encodes CASEAGATYEQYV.

This clonotype was picked up a small number of times. This chain uses TRBV7-2 with TRBJ1-5, with no clear D. The V gene's germline CDR1 is SGHTA and CDR2 FQGNSA. CDR3 length: 13 residues. The V gene lost 1 base and the J gene lost 6 bases, with 7 bases spanning the gap. The CDR3 here is CASSLGVTQPQHF. The CDR3 nucleotides are TGTGCCAGCAGCTTAGGGGTTACTCAGCCCCAGCATTTT.

This clonotype was seen more than once but under ten times. This CDR3 reads CASSGFSYNEQFF. CDR3 bases: TGTGCCAGCAGCGGGTTCTCCTACAATGAGCAGTTCTTC. The rearrangement links TRBV14 to TRBJ2-1; D remains unclear. Germline loops: CDR1 SGHDN, CDR2 FVKESK. This CDR3 has 13 amino acids. Between the trimmed V and J ends, which lost 5 bases and 0 bases, there was a span of 5 bases.

V usage is TRBV6-5 and J usage is TRBJ2-3; 12 bases fit TRBD1. The trim removed 2 bases at V and 5 bases at J, leaving 8 bases unmatched. Germline values: CDR1 MNHEY, CDR2 SVGAGI. The CDR3 loop spans 17 amino acids. The DNA of the CDR3 is TGTGCCAGCAGTTACACCGGGACAGGGGGCGGTGGAGATACGCAGTATTTT. Protein: CASSYTGTGGGGDTQYF.

The J gene is TRBJ1-3, the V gene TRBV3-1; D is possibly TRBD1 (5 bases). The germline V and J ends were trimmed by 6 bases and 0 bases, with 12 bases remaining between them. Germline V gene data show CDR1 as LGHDT and CDR2 as YNNKEL (reference sequence). This CDR3 has 15 amino acids. The CDR3 DNA sequence: TGTGCCAGCAGAAACATGGGGGACTCTGGAAACACCATATATTTT. Translation gives CASRNMGDSGNTIYF.

A few counts support this clonotype. J is TRBJ2-2 and V is TRBV4-2, with 9 bases matching TRBD1. From germline, CDR1 is LGHNA and CDR2 YNFKEQ. This CDR3 has 17 residues. The V segment lost 4 bases and the J segment 4 bases; nucleotides outside the gene matches: 10. CDR3 in amino acids: CASSPSSGTGSTGELFF. The CDR3 nucleotides read TGTGCCAGCAGCCCAAGCTCCGGGACAGGGAGCACCGGGGAGCTGTTTTTT.

This clonotype was found a few times. The chain uses TRBV10-3 and TRBJ2-3, with TRBD1 matching over 9 bases. The CDR3 runs to 15 residues. From germline, CDR1 is ENHRY and CDR2 SYGVKD. With V trimmed by 4 bases and J by 7 bases, 9 bases remained unmatched. The CDR3 protein is CAISGTGDLVNTQYF. The DNA of the CDR3 is TGTGCCATCAGTGGGACAGGGGATTTGGTGAATACGCAGTATTTT.

This clonotype occurred many times. This chain links TRBV5-1 with TRBJ2-1; D possibly matches TRBD1 or TRBD2 (6 bases each). This CDR3 comprises 16 residues. Germline V lookup: CDR1 SGHRS, CDR2 YFSETQ. Trimming took 0 bases from V and 9 from J, leaving 19 bases between them. CDR3 DNA: TGCGCCAGCAGCTTGGCCAAGGCAGGGGAGGTTGGTGAGCAGTTCTTC. Its translation is CASSLAKAGEVGEQFF.

The table lists this clonotype with many counts. The chain uses TRBV12-3 or TRBV12-4 and TRBJ2-5, with TRBD2 matching over 12 bases. The CDR3 loop spans 16 amino acids. J was trimmed by 5 bases and V by 6 bases; bases with no gene match: 10. The CDR3: CASSTSGGPGEETQYF. In nucleotides, the CDR3 is TGTGCCAGCAGCACTAGCGGGGGGCCGGGAGAGGAGACCCAGTACTTC.

This clonotype was observed at least ten times. This sequence joins TRBV5-1 and TRBJ2-1; 9 nucleotides align to TRBD2. This CDR3 has 14 residues. J was trimmed by 4 bases and V by 8 bases; bases with no gene match: 7. CDR1 and CDR2 from the germline V gene are SGHRS and YFSETQ. The CDR3 here is CARLSGGQYNEQFF. The CDR3 coding sequence is TGCGCCAGACTGAGCGGGGGGCAATACAATGAGCAGTTCTTC.

The chain has TRBV18 and TRBJ2-3, with TRBD2 identical over 12 bases. The CDR3 totals 16 residues. The ends lost 2 bases at V and 6 bases at J; junction bases unmatched: 6. Germline CDR1 reads KGHSH; CDR2 reads LQKENI. This chain's CDR3 is CASSPTSGGPRDTQYF. In DNA, the CDR3 is TGTGCCAGCTCACCAACTAGCGGGGGGCCCAGGGATACGCAGTATTTT.

This sequence joins TRBV7-3 and TRBJ2-1; D is ambiguous. V was shortened by 4 bases and J by 0 bases, with 10 bases between the two germline ends. The germline CDR1 and CDR2 sequences are SGHTA and FQGTGA. This CDR3 region has 15 residues. The CDR3: CASSSAESSYNEQFF. Here the CDR3 DNA reads TGTGCCAGCAGCTCCGCAGAGAGCTCCTACAATGAGCAGTTCTTC. Looking up the rest from reference TRBV7-3 and TRBJ2-1 gives the full variable domain: GAGVSQTPSNKVTEKGKYVELRCDPISGHTALYWYRQSLGQGPEFLIYFQGTGAADDSGLPNDRFFAVRPEGSVSTLKIQRTERGDSAVYLCASSSAESSYNEQFFGPGTRLTVL.

The chain joins TRBV7-2 to TRBJ2-3; D is uncertain. The CDR3 extends over 14 amino acids. Per germline, CDR1 SGHTA and CDR2 FQGNSA. The V gene lost 1 base and the J gene lost 0 bases, with 5 bases spanning the gap. CDR3 nucleotides: TGTGCCAGCAGCTTAGAGTATAGCACAGATACGCAGTATTTT. This encodes CASSLEYSTDTQYF.

The chain has TRBV28 and TRBJ1-5; no definite D call. The ends were cut back, 2 bases at V and 4 bases at J, with 9 bases in the middle. The CDR3 is made up of 14 amino acids. Germline values: CDR1 MDHEN, CDR2 SYDVKM. CDR3 DNA sequence: TGTGCCAGCAGTTTAAGCGGCAGGAATCAGCCCCAGCATTTT. Its translation is CASSLSGRNQPQHF.

This clonotype was seen more than once but under ten times. The CDR3 nucleotides are TGTGCCAGCAGGGAACAGGGAGACGACGCTGAAGCTTTCTTT. Its protein is CASREQGDDAEAFF. This chain uses TRBV12-3 or TRBV12-4 with TRBJ1-1; TRBD1 is a possible D gene (6 bases). The CDR3 extends over 14 amino acids. The germline V and J ends were trimmed by 6 bases and 6 bases, with 17 bases remaining between them.

The V gene is TRBV12-3 or TRBV12-4, the J gene TRBJ1-2; possibly TRBD1 for D (6 bases). The CDR3 is 13 amino acids. V dropped 5 bases and J dropped 6 bases, with 13 bases sitting between them. This CDR3 reads CASSTQTGDGYTF. The CDR3 DNA is TGTGCCAGCAGTACTCAGACAGGTGATGGCTACACCTTC.

The chain recombines TRBV21-1 with TRBJ2-3; the tabulated D call, TRBD1, remains unverified against the DNA. TRBV21-1 is noted as a pseudogene. This CDR3 is 17 amino acids long. CDR3 sequence reads: CASPTPKGNPSTDTQYF. In DNA form, the CDR3 reads TGTGCCAGCCCAACGCCAAAGGGGAATCCGAGCACAGATACGCAGTATTTT.

The chain employs TRBV9 and TRBJ2-1; either TRBD1 or TRBD2 may fit D (5 bases each). The ends were cut back, 0 bases at V and 6 bases at J, with 10 bases in the middle. This CDR3 is built from 14 residues. Germline values: CDR1 SGDLS, CDR2 YYNGEE. The DNA of the CDR3 is TGTGCCAGCAGCGTAGGGGGGATGGGCAATGAGCAGTTCTTC. As protein: CASSVGGMGNEQFF.

There are a few counts of this clonotype. The chain joins TRBV5-4 to TRBJ2-3; D is perhaps TRBD2 (7 bases). The germline gives CDR1 SGHNT, CDR2 YYREEE (reference sequence). The germline V and J ends were trimmed by 4 bases and 2 bases, with 17 bases remaining between them. This CDR3 has 16 amino acids. CDR3 sequence reads: CASSPLRGRNTDTQYF. The CDR3 DNA is TGTGCCAGCAGCCCCCTGCGGGGGCGCAACACAGATACGCAGTATTTT. The variable domain in full, completed from reference TRBV5-4 and TRBJ2-3, reads ETGVTQSPTHLIKTRGQQVTLRCSSQSGHNTVSWYQQALGQGPQFIFQYYREEENGRGNFPPRFSGLQFPNYSSELNVNALELDDSALYLCASSPLRGRNTDTQYFGPGTRLTVL.

The chain is built from TRBV20-1 and TRBJ1-5; D is undetermined. V gave up 3 bases and J gave up 2 bases, with 11 bases separating them. Germline lookup yields CDR1 DFQATT and CDR2 SNEGSKA (reference sequence). The length of the CDR3 is 14 residues. DNA of the CDR3: TGCAGTGCTAGCCAGGAGGTACGCAATCAGCCCCAGCATTTT. Translated: CSASQEVRNQPQHF.